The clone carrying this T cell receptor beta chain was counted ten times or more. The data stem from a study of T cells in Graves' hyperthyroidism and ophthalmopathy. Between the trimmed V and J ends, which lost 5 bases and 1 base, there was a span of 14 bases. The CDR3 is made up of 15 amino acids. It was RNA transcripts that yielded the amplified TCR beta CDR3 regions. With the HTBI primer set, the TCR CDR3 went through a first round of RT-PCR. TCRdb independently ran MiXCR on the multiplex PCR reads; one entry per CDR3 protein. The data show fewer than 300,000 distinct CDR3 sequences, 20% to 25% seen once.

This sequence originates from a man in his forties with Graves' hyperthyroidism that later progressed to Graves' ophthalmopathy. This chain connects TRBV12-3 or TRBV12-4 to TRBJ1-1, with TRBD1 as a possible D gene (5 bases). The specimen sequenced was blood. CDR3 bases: TGTGCCAGCAGTAAACAAGCGACAGAGAACACTGAAGCTTTCTTT. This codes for CASSKQATENTEAFF.